The clone carrying this T cell receptor beta chain was recorded many times. Its antigen is unknown. Each CDR3 protein is one row after TCRdb ran MiXCR on the 5' RACE reads. Among under 200,000 distinct CDR3 sequences listed, around a third were seen once. This record comes from a study of T-cell memory formation after mild COVID-19. Broader study findings: A second wave expanding day 15 to 37 was CD4+-biased; contracting clones were balanced. The finding that pre-infection memory included some responding clones suggested that cross-reactive memory joined.

The CDR3 has 14 residues. Per germline, CDR1 SGHRS and CDR2 YFSETQ. Trimming took off 2 bases at V and 6 bases at J, with 14 bases between the two ends. The receptor was derived from an adult woman who had mild COVID-19 (a few samples of this study predate the infection). Cell type and time point are not known. The sample was PBMCs or a T cell subset sorted from them (not recorded which). The chain couples TRBV5-1 to TRBJ1-2; tentative D call: TRBD1 (6 bases). CDR3 nucleotides: TGCGCCAGCAGCTTACTACAGGGTGGTGATGGCTACACCTTC. The encoded protein is CASSLLQGGDGYTF.